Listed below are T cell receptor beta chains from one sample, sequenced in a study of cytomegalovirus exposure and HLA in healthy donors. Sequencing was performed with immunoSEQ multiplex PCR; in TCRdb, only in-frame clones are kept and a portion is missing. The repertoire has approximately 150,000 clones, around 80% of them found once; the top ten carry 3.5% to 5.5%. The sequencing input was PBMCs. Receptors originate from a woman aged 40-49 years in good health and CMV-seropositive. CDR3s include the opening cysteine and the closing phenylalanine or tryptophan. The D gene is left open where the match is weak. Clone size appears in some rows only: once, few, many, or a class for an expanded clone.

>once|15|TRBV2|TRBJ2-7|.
TGTGCCAGCAGTGACGCGACTGCCCCCTCCTACGAGCAGTACTTC
CASSDATAPSYEQYF
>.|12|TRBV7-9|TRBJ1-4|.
TGTGCCAGCGCCGGGGGGAGCGAAAAACTGTTTTTT
CASAGGSEKLFF
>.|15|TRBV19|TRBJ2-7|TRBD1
TGTGCCAGTAGTACTAGGGACAGGGGTGCACGAGAGCAGTACTTC
CASSTRDRGAREQYF
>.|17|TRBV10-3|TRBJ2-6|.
TGTGCCATCAGTGAGGGCGGCAGGGGCCCTGGGGCCAACGTCCTGACTTTC
CAISEGGRGPGANVLTF
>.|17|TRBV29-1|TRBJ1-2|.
TGCAGCGTTGAAGCCCAGGGGAGAGATAGGATGTCGAAGGGCTACACCTTC
CSVEAQGRDRMSKGYTF
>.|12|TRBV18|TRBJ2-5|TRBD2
TGTGCCAGCTCACCCACGGGGGGGACCCAGTACTTC
CASSPTGGTQYF
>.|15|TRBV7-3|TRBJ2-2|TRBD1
TGTGCCAGCAGCTTAAGAGGGGGCAACGCCGGGGAGCTGTTTTTT
CASSLRGGNAGELFF
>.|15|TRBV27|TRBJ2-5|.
TGTGCCAGCAGTTGGGGCAGCGGGTACCAAGAGACCCAGTACTTC
CASSWGSGYQETQYF
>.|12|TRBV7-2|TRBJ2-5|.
TGTGCCAGCACCCAGGGGGGCGGCACCAAGTACTTC
CASTQGGGTKYF
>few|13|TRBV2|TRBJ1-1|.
TGTGCCAGCAGTGAAGGCAGGAACACTGAAGCTTTCTTT
CASSEGRNTEAFF
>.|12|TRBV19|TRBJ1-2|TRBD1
TGTGCCAGTAGTCACGCACAGGGGAAGGACACCTTC
CASSHAQGKDTF
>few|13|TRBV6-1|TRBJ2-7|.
TGTGCCAGCAGCCAGGGGCAGGAAAACGAGCAGTACTTC
CASSQGQENEQYF
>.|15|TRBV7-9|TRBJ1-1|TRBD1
TGTTCCAGCAGCTTGGGGGGACAGGAGAACACTGAAGCTTTCTTT
CSSSLGGQENTEAFF
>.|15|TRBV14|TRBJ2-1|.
TGTGCCAGCAGCCCTAGCGTTAGCTCCTACAATGAGCAGTTCTTC
CASSPSVSSYNEQFF
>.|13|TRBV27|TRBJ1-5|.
TGTGCCAGCAGTTTAAGGCAGAGGCAGCCCCAGCATTTT
CASSLRQRQPQHF
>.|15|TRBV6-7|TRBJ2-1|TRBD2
TGTGCCAGCAGTCAGACGCTAGCGGGGTGCTATGAGCAGTTCTTC
CASSQTLAGCYEQFF
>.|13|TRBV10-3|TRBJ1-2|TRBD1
TGTGCCATCAGCGGGACAGCTTACTATGGCTACACCTTC
CAISGTAYYGYTF
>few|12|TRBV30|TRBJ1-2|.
TGTGCCTGGGAGACTACCCTCCTTGGCTACACCTTC
CAWETTLLGYTF
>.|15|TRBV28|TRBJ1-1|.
TGTGCCAGCAGTCCGACTCTCTTCATGAACACTGAAGCTTTCTTT
CASSPTLFMNTEAFF
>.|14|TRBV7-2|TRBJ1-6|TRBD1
TGTGCCAGCAGCCTCCAGGGGGACGGTGGACCCCTCCACTTT
CASSLQGDGGPLHF
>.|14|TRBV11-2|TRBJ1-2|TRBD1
TGTGCCAGCAGCCGGCAACAGGGGGACTATGGCTACACCTTC
CASSRQQGDYGYTF
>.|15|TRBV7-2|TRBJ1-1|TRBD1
TGTGCCAGCAGCTCCCGACAGGGGGAGAACACTGAAGCTTTCTTT
CASSSRQGENTEAFF
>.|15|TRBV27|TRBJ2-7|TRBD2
TGTGCCAGCAGACGAACGGGACTAGCGTTTTACGAGCAGTACTTC
CASRRTGLAFYEQYF
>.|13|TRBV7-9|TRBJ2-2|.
TGTGCCAGCAGCCAAGACATCCCCGGGGAGCTGTTTTTT
CASSQDIPGELFF
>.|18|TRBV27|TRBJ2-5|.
TGTGCCAGCAGTTTATATTCTCCCCGAGACTGGATGATGGAGACCCAGTACTTC
CASSLYSPRDWMMETQYF
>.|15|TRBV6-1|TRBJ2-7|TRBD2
TGTGCCAGCAGTGACGGGGGGGGATTCACGGTCGAGCAGTACTTC
CASSDGGGFTVEQYF
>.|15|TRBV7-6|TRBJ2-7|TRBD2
TGTGCCAGCAGCTTAGGGGGGACTAGCGCTCTCGAGCAGTACTTC
CASSLGGTSALEQYF
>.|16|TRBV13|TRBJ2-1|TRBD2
TGTGCCAGCAGCTTAGGCGGTCTAGCGGGGTACAATGAGCAGTTCTTC
CASSLGGLAGYNEQFF
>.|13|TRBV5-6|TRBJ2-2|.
TGTGCCAGCAGCCTTGTCGACTCCGGGGAGCTGTTTTTT
CASSLVDSGELFF
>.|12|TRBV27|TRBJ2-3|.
TGTGCCAGCAGTGCGAGCACAGATACGCAGTATTTT
CASSASTDTQYF
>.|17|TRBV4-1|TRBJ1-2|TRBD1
TGCGCCAGCAGCCAAGTAGGGGACAGGGGGGATGTTTATCGCTACACCTTC
CASSQVGDRGDVYRYTF
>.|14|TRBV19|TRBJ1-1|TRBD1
TGTGCCAGTAATACGGGACAGTCGAACACTGAAGCTTTCTTT
CASNTGQSNTEAFF